This T cell receptor beta chain was captured by sequencing in a study of blood T cells in healthy people across ages. The table lists this clonotype with a few counts. The V gene's germline CDR1 is LGHNT and CDR2 FRNRAP. Trimming shortened V by 0 bases and J by 0 bases, and 14 bases separated the two germline ends. This CDR3 spans 17 amino acids. PCR was performed a second time for about 6 to 11 cycles using a sample-barcoded 5' primer and a J-beta primer mix. MiXCR, applied by TCRdb to the 5' RACE reads, yields one record per CDR3 protein. The sample gives 800,000 to 1,300,000 distinct CDR3 sequences, 20% to 25% of which show up once; about 0.72% is in the top ten. These data were also reused for a study on T cells of mothers and their children. That report notes: Over 8.5 million TCR beta CDR3 reads were obtained from each mother, and approximately 3 million from each child.

V usage is TRBV12-5 and J usage is TRBJ1-2; a possible D gene is TRBD1 (5 bases). Source material: blood. This TCR derives from a girl aged 2-10 years in good health. CDR3 nucleotides: TGTGCTAGTGGTTTGGTGACTGTAAGGGGTACTAACTATGGCTACACCTTC. Encoded protein: CASGLVTVRGTNYGYTF.